Listed here are 11 T cell receptor beta chains from one sample, sequenced in a study of blood T cell repertoires in COVID-19. The repertoire was sequenced with immunoSEQ multiplex PCR; TCRdb's copy has only in-frame clones and lacks some. The data contain about 49,000 clones, around four fifths of them singletons. The sample comprised peripheral blood. These receptor sequences come from a woman aged 55 to 70 with acute or convalescent COVID-19.

The rearrangement joins TRBV27 to TRBJ1-2, with TRBD1 as a possible D gene (5 bases). CDR1 and CDR2 from the germline V gene are MNHEY and SMNVEV (reference sequence). The CDR3 is 16 amino acids. Trimming took 0 bases from V and 1 from J, leaving 12 bases between them. The CDR3 nucleotides are TGTGCCAGCAGTTTATCGCTAGGGGATTTTAACTATGGCTACACCTTC. Protein product: CASSLSLGDFNYGYTF.

This clone was recorded once. The rearrangement joins TRBV25-1 to TRBJ1-5, with a weak D call TRBD1 (5 bases). The V gene's germline CDR1 is MGHDK and CDR2 SYGVNS. Trimming cost V 3 bases and J 4 bases, with 10 bases left between them. The CDR3 spans 14 residues. CDR3 nucleotides: TGTGCCAGCAGTGACTGGCAGGGTAATCAGCCCCAGCATTTT. This translates into CASSDWQGNQPQHF.

This rearrangement joins TRBV2 to TRBJ2-3; TRBD2 aligns across 12 bases. The germline V gene has CDR1 SNHLY and CDR2 FYNNEI. The CDR3 totals 14 residues. Germline trimming cut 4 bases from V and 6 bases from J; bases unmatched to any gene: 2. CDR3: CASSGTSGMDTQYF. CDR3 DNA sequence: TGTGCCAGCAGTGGGACTAGCGGGATGGATACGCAGTATTTT.

The chain links TRBV5-1 to TRBJ1-1, with D perhaps TRBD1 (6 bases). CDR1 is SGHRS, CDR2 YFSETQ, per germline. The CDR3 is made up of 15 amino acids. Trimming took off 4 bases at V and 3 bases at J, with 16 bases between the two ends. DNA of the CDR3: TGCGCCAGCAGCACCGGGACAACGGAGTACACTGAAGCTTTCTTT. This gives the protein CASSTGTTEYTEAFF. Based on the CDR3 plus reference TRBV5-1 and TRBJ1-1, the full variable domain is KAGVTQTPRYLIKTRGQQVTLSCSPISGHRSVSWYQQTPGQGLQFLFEYFSETQRNKGNFPGRFSGRQFSNSRSEMNVSTLELGDSALYLCASSTGTTEYTEAFFGQGTRLTVV.

This chain uses TRBV7-8 with TRBJ1-1; D gene ambiguous. This CDR3 has 13 amino acids. Germline CDR1 SGHVS, CDR2 FQNEAQ. Trimming cost V 5 bases and J 3 bases, with 10 bases left between them. Written as DNA, the CDR3 is TGTGCCAGCAGCCCGCAACATTACACTGAAGCTTTCTTT. It codes for CASSPQHYTEAFF.

This clone was seen only once. V is TRBV29-1 and J is TRBJ2-1, with 9 bases aligning to TRBD1. Germline V CDR1 and CDR2: SQVTM, ANQGSEA. After removal of 8 bases from V and 7 bases from J, the junction contained 3 bases not matched to a gene. CDR3 length: 11 residues. CDR3 loop: CSTGQGNEQFF. DNA for the CDR3: TGCAGCACGGGACAGGGAAATGAGCAGTTCTTC.

The chain couples TRBV10-3 to TRBJ1-2, with D perhaps matching TRBD1 (6 bases). With 2 bases removed from V and 6 bases from J, the gap between germline ends came to 10 bases. This CDR3 region has 13 residues. CDR1 is ENHRY and CDR2 is SYGVKD in the germline V gene. The CDR3 protein is CAISEGGRHGYTF. The CDR3 DNA is TGTGCCATCAGTGAGGGGGGCAGACATGGCTACACCTTC.

J is TRBJ1-2 and V is TRBV6-5; TRBD1 aligns across 8 bases. V shed 10 bases, J shed 5 bases, and the junction held 3 bases outside the gene matches. CDR3 length: 11 amino acids. Germline values: CDR1 MNHEY, CDR2 SVGAGI. The CDR3 is CATTGGYGYTF. CDR3 in DNA: TGTGCCACCACAGGGGGTTATGGCTACACCTTC.

V and J are TRBV29-1 and TRBJ2-2; 12 bases fit TRBD1. The CDR3 loop spans 14 amino acids. Germline assignment: CDR1 SQVTM and CDR2 ANQGSEA. V shed 6 bases and J 5 bases; nucleotides not matched to a gene: 4. The CDR3 protein is CSVRDRGLTGELFF. The CDR3 bases are TGCAGCGTAAGGGACAGGGGGCTGACCGGGGAGCTGTTTTTT.

This chain uses TRBV6-5 with TRBJ1-1; D ambiguous. CDR3 length: 16 amino acids. Germline CDR1 reads MNHEY; CDR2 reads SVGAGI. Trimming cost V 3 bases and J 0 bases, with 14 bases left between them. The CDR3 bases are TGTGCCAGCAGTTATATACAGAAGAGAATGAACACTGAAGCTTTCTTT. This translates into CASSYIQKRMNTEAFF.

The J gene is TRBJ2-1, the V gene TRBV12-3 or TRBV12-4; D unclear. V lost 3 bases to trimming and J lost 8 bases, with 5 bases between them. The CDR3 consists of 11 residues. CDR3 in DNA: TGTGCCAGCAGTTTGTTCGATGAGCAGTTCTTC. Protein: CASSLFDEQFF.